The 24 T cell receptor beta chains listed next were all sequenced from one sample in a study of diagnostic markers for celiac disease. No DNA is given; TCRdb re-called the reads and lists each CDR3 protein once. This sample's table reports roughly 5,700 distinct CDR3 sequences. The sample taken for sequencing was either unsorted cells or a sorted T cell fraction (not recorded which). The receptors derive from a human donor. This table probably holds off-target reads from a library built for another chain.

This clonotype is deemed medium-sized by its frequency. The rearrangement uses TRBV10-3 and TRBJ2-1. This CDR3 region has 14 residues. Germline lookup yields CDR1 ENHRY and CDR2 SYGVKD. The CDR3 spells CATQGTSSYNEQFF.

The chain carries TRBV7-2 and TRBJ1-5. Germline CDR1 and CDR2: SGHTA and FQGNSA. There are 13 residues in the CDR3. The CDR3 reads CASSLFSNQPQHF.

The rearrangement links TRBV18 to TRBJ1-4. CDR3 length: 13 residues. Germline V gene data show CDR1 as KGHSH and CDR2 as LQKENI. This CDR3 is CASSPLQKEKLFF.

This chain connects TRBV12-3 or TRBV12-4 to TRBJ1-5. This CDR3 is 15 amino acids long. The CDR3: CASSSGPGGNQPQHF.

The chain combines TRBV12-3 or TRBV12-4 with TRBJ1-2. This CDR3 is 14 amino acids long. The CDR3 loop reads CASSPSDVPYGYTF.

CDR3 region: CASSLDWRDEQYF. The chain recombines TRBV5-1 with TRBJ2-7. This CDR3 spans 13 amino acids. The germline gives CDR1 SGHRS, CDR2 YFSETQ.

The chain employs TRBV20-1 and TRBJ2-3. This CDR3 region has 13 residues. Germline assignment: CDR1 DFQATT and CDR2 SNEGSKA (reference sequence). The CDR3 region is CSASRQNTDTQYF.

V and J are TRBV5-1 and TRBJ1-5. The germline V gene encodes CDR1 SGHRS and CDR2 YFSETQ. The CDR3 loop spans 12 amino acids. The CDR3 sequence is CASSLSNQPQHF.

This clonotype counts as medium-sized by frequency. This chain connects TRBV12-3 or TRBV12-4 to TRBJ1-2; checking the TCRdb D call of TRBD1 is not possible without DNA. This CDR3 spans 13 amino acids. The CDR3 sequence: CASSPGPDYGYTF.

CDR3 loop: CASSESGALPDTQYF. The V gene is TRBV10-1, the J gene TRBJ2-3; TCRdb selects TRBD1, and the lack of DNA leaves this call unchecked. This CDR3 contains 15 residues. CDR1 is WNHNN and CDR2 is SYGVQD in the germline V gene (reference sequence).

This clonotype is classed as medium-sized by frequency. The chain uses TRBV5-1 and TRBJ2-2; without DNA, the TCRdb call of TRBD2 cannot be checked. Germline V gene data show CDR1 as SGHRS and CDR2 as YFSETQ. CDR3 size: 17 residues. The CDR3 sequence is CASSLEIAGANTGELFF. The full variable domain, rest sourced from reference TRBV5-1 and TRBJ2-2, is KAGVTQTPRYLIKTRGQQVTLSCSPISGHRSVSWYQQTPGQGLQFLFEYFSETQRNKGNFPGRFSGRQFSNSRSEMNVSTLELGDSALYLCASSLEIAGANTGELFFGEGSRLTVL.

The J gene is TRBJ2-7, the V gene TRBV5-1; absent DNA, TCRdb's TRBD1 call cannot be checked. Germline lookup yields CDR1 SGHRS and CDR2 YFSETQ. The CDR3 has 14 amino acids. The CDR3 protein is CASSLGTGYYEQYF. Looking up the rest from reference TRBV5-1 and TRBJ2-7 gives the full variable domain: KAGVTQTPRYLIKTRGQQVTLSCSPISGHRSVSWYQQTPGQGLQFLFEYFSETQRNKGNFPGRFSGRQFSNSRSEMNVSTLELGDSALYLCASSLGTGYYEQYFGPGTRLTVT.

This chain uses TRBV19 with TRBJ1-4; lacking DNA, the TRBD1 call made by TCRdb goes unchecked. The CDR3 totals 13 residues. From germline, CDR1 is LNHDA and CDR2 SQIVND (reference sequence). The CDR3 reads CASSVDRDGQLFF.

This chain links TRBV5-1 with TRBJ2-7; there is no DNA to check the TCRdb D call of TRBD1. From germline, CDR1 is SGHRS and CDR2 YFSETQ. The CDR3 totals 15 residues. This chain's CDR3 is CASSSGQGPVYEQYF.

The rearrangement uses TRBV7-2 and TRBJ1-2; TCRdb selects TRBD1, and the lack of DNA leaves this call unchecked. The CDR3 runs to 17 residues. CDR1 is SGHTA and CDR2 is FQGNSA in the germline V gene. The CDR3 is CASSSPSGGGLNYGYTF.

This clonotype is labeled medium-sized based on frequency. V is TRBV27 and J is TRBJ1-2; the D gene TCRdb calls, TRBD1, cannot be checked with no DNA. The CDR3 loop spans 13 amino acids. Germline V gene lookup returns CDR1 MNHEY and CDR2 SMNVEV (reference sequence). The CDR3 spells CASSLEGSYGYTF.

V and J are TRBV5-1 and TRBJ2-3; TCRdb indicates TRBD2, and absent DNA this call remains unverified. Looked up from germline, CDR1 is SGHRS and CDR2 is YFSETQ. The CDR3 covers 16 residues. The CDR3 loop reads CASSLASAGGRNTQYF.

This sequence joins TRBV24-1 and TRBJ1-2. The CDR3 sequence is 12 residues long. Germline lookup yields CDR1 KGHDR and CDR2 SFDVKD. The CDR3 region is CATSDFRHGYTF.

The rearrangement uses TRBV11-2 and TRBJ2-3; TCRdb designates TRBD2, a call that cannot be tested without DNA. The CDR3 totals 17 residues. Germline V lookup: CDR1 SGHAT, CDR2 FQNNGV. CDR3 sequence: CASSFGTSGSAADTQYF.

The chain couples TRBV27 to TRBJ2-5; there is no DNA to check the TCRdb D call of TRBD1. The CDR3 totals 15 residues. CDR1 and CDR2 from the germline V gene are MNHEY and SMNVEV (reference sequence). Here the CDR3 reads CASTRTGGLRETQYF.

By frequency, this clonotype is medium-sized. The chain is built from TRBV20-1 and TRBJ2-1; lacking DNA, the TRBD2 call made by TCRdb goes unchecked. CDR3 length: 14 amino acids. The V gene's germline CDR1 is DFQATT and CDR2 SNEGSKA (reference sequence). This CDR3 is CSARGLADYNEQFF.

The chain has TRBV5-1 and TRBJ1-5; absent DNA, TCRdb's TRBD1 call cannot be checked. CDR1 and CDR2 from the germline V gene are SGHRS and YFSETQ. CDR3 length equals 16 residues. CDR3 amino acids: CASSSIDRGADQPQHF.

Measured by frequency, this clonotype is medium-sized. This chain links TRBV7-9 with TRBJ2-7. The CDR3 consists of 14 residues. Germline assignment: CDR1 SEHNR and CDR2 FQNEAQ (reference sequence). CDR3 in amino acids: CASSWVGGSYEQYF.

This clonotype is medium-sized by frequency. CDR3 protein: CASSRGQGMVEQYF. The chain has TRBV2 and TRBJ2-7; TCRdb indicates TRBD1, and absent DNA this call remains unverified. Germline CDR1 SNHLY, CDR2 FYNNEI. The CDR3 is 14 amino acids.